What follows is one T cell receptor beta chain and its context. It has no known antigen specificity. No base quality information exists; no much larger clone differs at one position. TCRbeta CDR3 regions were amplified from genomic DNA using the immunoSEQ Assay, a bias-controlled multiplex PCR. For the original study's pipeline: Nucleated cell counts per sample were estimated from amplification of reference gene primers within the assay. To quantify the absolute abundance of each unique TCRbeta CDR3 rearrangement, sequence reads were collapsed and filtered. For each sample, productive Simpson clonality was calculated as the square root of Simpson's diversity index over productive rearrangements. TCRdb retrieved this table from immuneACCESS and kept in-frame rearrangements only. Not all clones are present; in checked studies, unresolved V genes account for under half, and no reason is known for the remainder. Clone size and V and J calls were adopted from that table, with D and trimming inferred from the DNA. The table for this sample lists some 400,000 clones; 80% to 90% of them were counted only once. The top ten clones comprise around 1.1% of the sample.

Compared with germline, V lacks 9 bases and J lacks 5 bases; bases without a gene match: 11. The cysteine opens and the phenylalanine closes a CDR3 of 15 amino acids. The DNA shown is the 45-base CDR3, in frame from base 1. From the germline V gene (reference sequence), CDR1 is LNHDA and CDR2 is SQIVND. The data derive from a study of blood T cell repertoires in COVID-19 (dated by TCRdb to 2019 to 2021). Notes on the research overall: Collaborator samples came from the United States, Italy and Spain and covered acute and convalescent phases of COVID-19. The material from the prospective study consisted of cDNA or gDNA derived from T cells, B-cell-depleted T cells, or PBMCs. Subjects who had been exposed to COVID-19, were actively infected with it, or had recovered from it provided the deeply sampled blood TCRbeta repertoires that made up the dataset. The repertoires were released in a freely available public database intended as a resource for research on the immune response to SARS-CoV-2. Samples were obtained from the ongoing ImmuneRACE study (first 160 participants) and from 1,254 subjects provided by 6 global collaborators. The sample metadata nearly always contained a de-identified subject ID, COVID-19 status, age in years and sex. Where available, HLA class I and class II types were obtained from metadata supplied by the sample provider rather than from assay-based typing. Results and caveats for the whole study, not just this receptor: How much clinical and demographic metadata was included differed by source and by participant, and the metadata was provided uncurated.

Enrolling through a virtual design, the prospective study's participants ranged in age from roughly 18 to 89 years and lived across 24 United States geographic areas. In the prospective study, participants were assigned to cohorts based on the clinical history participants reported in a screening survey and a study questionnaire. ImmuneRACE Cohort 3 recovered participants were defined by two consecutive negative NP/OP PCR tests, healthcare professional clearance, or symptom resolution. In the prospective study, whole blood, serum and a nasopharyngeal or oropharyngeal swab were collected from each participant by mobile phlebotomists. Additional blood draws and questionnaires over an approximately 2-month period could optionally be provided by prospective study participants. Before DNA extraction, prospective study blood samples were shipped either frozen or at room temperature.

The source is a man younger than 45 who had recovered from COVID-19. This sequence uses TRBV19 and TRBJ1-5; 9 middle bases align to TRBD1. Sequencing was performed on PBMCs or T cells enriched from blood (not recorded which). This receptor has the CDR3 CASRDRVPGHQPQHF. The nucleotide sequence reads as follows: TGTGCCAGCCGGGACAGGGTTCCTGGGCATCAGCCCCAGCATTTT.